The 24 T cell receptor beta chains presented below share a single source sample, sequenced in a study of naive and memory T cell subsets. An equimolar mix of two oligonucleotides served as the beta constant-region primer for TRBC1 and TRBC2. Four rounds of PCR amplified the ligated cDNA using nested alpha and beta constant-region primers plus SP2. A single record per CDR3 protein comes from TCRdb applying MiXCR to the UMI-ligation and nested PCR reads. The table shows around 17,000 distinct CDR3 sequences, with approximately 8.6% occurring only once. Sequenced: central memory CD8+ T cells from blood. The source is a human donor in good health.

This clonotype has a count of ten or more. The chain couples TRBV20-1 to TRBJ2-7, with a possible D match to TRBD1 (6 bases). Germline lookup yields CDR1 DFQATT and CDR2 SNEGSKA (reference sequence). This CDR3 has 13 residues. Trimming took off 1 base at V and 3 bases at J, with 10 bases between the two ends. CDR3 amino acids: CSARGDIDYEQYF. The DNA of the CDR3 is TGCAGTGCTAGAGGGGACATAGACTACGAGCAGTACTTC.

By share, this clonotype ranks as medium-sized (0.01 to 0.1%). This chain links TRBV18 with TRBJ2-3; 9 positions match TRBD2. Per the germline V gene, CDR1 is KGHSH and CDR2 is LQKENI. Losses at the gene ends were 3 bases for V and 14 bases for J; bases not matched to a gene: 6. The CDR3 runs 12 residues. In DNA, the CDR3 is TGTGCCAGCTCACCGACTAGCGGAGACTGGTATTTT. Protein sequence: CASSPTSGDWYF.

This clonotype occurred many times. This chain joins TRBV6-1 and TRBJ1-5; no reliable D call. Trimming left V 7 bases short and J 6 bases short, with 13 bases between. Looked up from germline, CDR1 is MNHNS and CDR2 is SASEGT. CDR3 length equals 13 residues. The CDR3 DNA sequence: TGTGCCAGCACCTTTGGGGAGGGTCAGCCCCAGCATTTT. Protein: CASTFGEGQPQHF.

This clonotype has more than one count but fewer than ten. The V gene is TRBV15, the J gene TRBJ2-5; TRBD2 matches at 11 bases. Looked up from germline, CDR1 is LNHNV and CDR2 is YYDKDF (reference sequence). CDR3 size: 18 residues. Trimming removed 5 bases from V and 8 bases from J; junction bases left unmatched: 19. CDR3 DNA: TGTGCCACCAGCTATCCCCGCCTAGCGGGGGGCCTATTCGTAACCCAGTACTTC. Translated: CATSYPRLAGGLFVTQYF.

This clonotype occurred many times. The gene calls are TRBV12-3 or TRBV12-4 and TRBJ2-1; 7 bases match TRBD1. The V segment lost 5 bases and the J segment 9 bases; nucleotides outside the gene matches: 4. This CDR3 has 12 amino acids. CDR3 DNA: TGTGCCAGCAGTGAGACAGGGAGTGAGCAGTTCTTC. Protein product: CASSETGSEQFF.

The sample holds many counts of this clonotype. V usage is TRBV6-2 or TRBV6-3 and J usage is TRBJ2-7; D ambiguous. The germline V gene has CDR1 MNHEY and CDR2 SVGEGT. V lost 5 bases, J lost 4 bases, and 12 bases lay in between. The CDR3 consists of 13 residues. In DNA form, the CDR3 reads TGTGCCAGCAGTGGGGAAGACTTATACGAGCAGTACTTC. It yields the protein CASSGEDLYEQYF.

This clonotype occurred a few times. This chain links TRBV3-1 with TRBJ1-2; D remains unclear. CDR1 and CDR2 from the germline V gene are LGHDT and YNNKEL (reference sequence). V was pared by 5 bases and J by 8 bases, with 21 bases between. CDR3 size: 15 residues. CDR3 nucleotide sequence: TGTGCCAGCAGCGCATGGTACAGTCCTCTGGAGGGCTACACCTTC. Translation: CASSAWYSPLEGYTF.

This clonotype was seen at least ten times. The chain couples TRBV4-2 to TRBJ2-7; D remains unclear. CDR1 and CDR2 (germline): LGHNA, YNFKEQ. CDR3 length equals 17 residues. Trimming stripped 0 bases from V and 3 bases from J, with 18 bases between. CDR3 in DNA: TGTGCCAGCAGCCAAGAATTTAGGCCAGCCAACTTCTACGAGCAGTACTTC. Protein: CASSQEFRPANFYEQYF.

This clonotype was observed a few times. V usage is TRBV5-1 and J usage is TRBJ2-1; a weak D match, TRBD1 (5 bases). Germline assignment: CDR1 SGHRS and CDR2 YFSETQ. This CDR3 region has 16 residues. Trimming removed 4 bases from V and 0 bases from J, with 14 bases in between. The CDR3 spells CASSRTGTSSYNEQFF. Here the CDR3 DNA reads TGCGCCAGCAGCCGAACAGGAACGAGCTCCTACAATGAGCAGTTCTTC. Filled out from reference TRBV5-1 and TRBJ2-1, the complete variable domain reads KAGVTQTPRYLIKTRGQQVTLSCSPISGHRSVSWYQQTPGQGLQFLFEYFSETQRNKGNFPGRFSGRQFSNSRSEMNVSTLELGDSALYLCASSRTGTSSYNEQFFGPGTRLTVL.

In its sample, this clonotype was seen many times. The chain links TRBV30 to TRBJ2-2; a weak D match, TRBD2 (6 bases). V was clipped by 3 bases and J by 6 bases, with 17 bases between them. Germline lookup yields CDR1 GTSNPN and CDR2 SVGIG (reference sequence). The CDR3 is 15 amino acids. The CDR3 region is CAWRPGVREAGELFF. The CDR3 nucleotides are TGTGCCTGGAGGCCGGGAGTCAGGGAGGCCGGGGAGCTGTTTTTT.

This clonotype was picked up a small number of times. This chain links TRBV4-3 with TRBJ2-2; D is ambiguous. The CDR3 is 16 amino acids. The V gene's germline CDR1 is LGHNA and CDR2 YSLEER. V was shortened by 3 bases and J by 1 base, with 12 bases between the two germline ends. CDR3 loop: CASSQRSYRNTGELFF. Here the CDR3 DNA reads TGCGCCAGCAGCCAGAGGTCCTACAGGAACACCGGGGAGCTGTTTTTT.

This clonotype was detected many times. The chain carries TRBV20-1 and TRBJ2-5, with TRBD1 matching 8 bases. The CDR3 is 20 amino acids. V was pared by 1 base and J by 2 bases, with 21 bases of the junction left unmatched. CDR1 is DFQATT, CDR2 SNEGSKA, per germline (reference sequence). The CDR3: CSARGTIPGQVITVQETQYF. CDR3 in DNA: TGCAGTGCTAGAGGAACCATTCCGGGACAGGTTATTACCGTTCAAGAGACCCAGTACTTC.

This clonotype was seen repeatedly, ten times or more. The V call is TRBV27, the J call TRBJ2-7; 9 nucleotides align to TRBD2. The CDR3 has 15 amino acids. The germline V gene encodes CDR1 MNHEY and CDR2 SMNVEV (reference sequence). V was clipped by 4 bases and J by 1 base; unmatched bases: 5. The CDR3 DNA sequence: TGTGCCAGCAGTTGGGCTAGCGGGGCGTCCTACGAGCAGTACTTC. Amino acid sequence: CASSWASGASYEQYF.

The table lists this clonotype with many counts. The chain links TRBV20-1 to TRBJ2-1; D gene unclear. The CDR3 spans 15 residues. The V gene's germline CDR1 is DFQATT and CDR2 SNEGSKA (reference sequence). V lost 3 bases to trimming and J lost 0 bases, with 12 bases between them. The CDR3 DNA follows: TGCAGTGCTAGGGCAGACGCTAGCTCCTACAATGAGCAGTTCTTC. Translation gives CSARADASSYNEQFF.

This clonotype was counted many times. CDR3 residues: CASSQGPRSGANVLTF. CDR3 DNA: TGTGCCAGCAGCCAGGGGCCCCGGTCTGGGGCCAACGTCCTGACTTTC. This chain links TRBV3-1 with TRBJ2-6; TRBD1 might be the D (5 bases). CDR1 and CDR2 (germline): LGHDT, YNNKEL (reference sequence). The CDR3 sequence is 16 residues long. V dropped 3 bases and J dropped 1 base, with 10 bases sitting between them.

This clonotype was detected many times. The V call is TRBV20-1, the J call TRBJ2-7; tentative D call: TRBD1 (6 bases). Germline CDR1 DFQATT, CDR2 SNEGSKA (reference sequence). V shed 0 bases and J shed 3 bases, with 9 bases lying between them. This CDR3 is 13 amino acids long. This CDR3 is CSARDLTGYEQYF. CDR3 nucleotides: TGCAGTGCTAGAGATCTGACAGGCTACGAGCAGTACTTC.

This clonotype was seen a handful of times. V usage is TRBV7-8 and J usage is TRBJ1-4; 8 bases fit TRBD1. The length of the CDR3 is 15 residues. The trim removed 5 bases at V and 8 bases at J, leaving 10 bases unmatched. CDR1 SGHVS and CDR2 FQNEAQ come from the germline V gene. The CDR3 DNA follows: TGTGCCAGCAGCCCCTCGACAGGGGTCGTAGAAAAACTGTTTTTT. As protein: CASSPSTGVVEKLFF. Complete variable domain (other parts from reference TRBV7-8 and TRBJ1-4): GAGVSQSPRYKVAKRGQDVALRCDPISGHVSLFWYQQALGQGPEFLTYFQNEAQLDKSGLPSDRFFAERPEGSVSTLKIQRTQQEDSAVYLCASSPSTGVVEKLFFGSGTQLSVL.

This clonotype was seen at least ten times. V is TRBV3-1 and J is TRBJ2-1; 11 bases agree with TRBD2. Germline V lookup: CDR1 LGHDT, CDR2 YNNKEL (reference sequence). There are 14 residues in the CDR3. After removal of 4 bases from V and 7 bases from J, the junction contained 3 bases not matched to a gene. CDR3 amino acids: CASSLLAGVNEQFF. The CDR3 DNA is TGTGCCAGCAGCCTACTAGCGGGAGTAAATGAGCAGTTCTTC.

This clonotype came up many times. The chain couples TRBV11-1 to TRBJ1-1; 9 bases fit TRBD1. CDR1 is SGHAT, CDR2 FQDESV, per germline (reference sequence). The CDR3 spans 14 residues. Trimming cost V 1 base and J 7 bases; bases outside gene matches: 4. The CDR3 spells CASSLEGTGFEAFF. The CDR3 DNA reads as TGTGCCAGCAGCTTAGAGGGGACAGGGTTTGAAGCTTTCTTT.

This clonotype was seen ten or more times. The chain has TRBV20-1 and TRBJ1-2; D is undetermined. Deletions cut 2 bases from V and 2 bases from J, with 9 bases between. The CDR3 covers 13 residues. CDR1 is DFQATT and CDR2 is SNEGSKA in the germline V gene (reference sequence). CDR3 region: CSARPPGNYGYTF. The DNA of the CDR3 is TGCAGTGCTAGACCCCCGGGCAACTATGGCTACACCTTC.

V and J are TRBV7-2 and TRBJ2-7; D is possibly TRBD1 or TRBD2 (5 bases each). Trimming took 5 bases from V and 2 from J, leaving 19 bases between them. Germline V gene data show CDR1 as SGHTA and CDR2 as FQGNSA. The CDR3 consists of 16 residues. The CDR3 here is CASSLPGRGGAYEQYF. DNA of the CDR3: TGTGCCAGCAGCCTCCCGGGACGAGGTGGGGCCTACGAGCAGTACTTC.

Many counts were recorded for this clonotype. The rearrangement joins TRBV4-2 to TRBJ2-1; 10 bases are a match to TRBD2. The germline V gene has CDR1 LGHNA and CDR2 YNFKEQ. This CDR3 spans 16 amino acids. The V segment lost 0 bases and the J segment 6 bases; nucleotides outside the gene matches: 5. CDR3 DNA: TGTGCCAGCAGCCAAGACGGGAGCGGGGGGGCCAATGAGCAGTTCTTC. This sequence encodes CASSQDGSGGANEQFF.

A note on this clonotype: A read error may explain this, as a much larger clone is one base away. This chain connects TRBV7-9 to TRBJ2-3, with 8 bases identical to TRBD1. Per the germline V gene, CDR1 is SEHNR and CDR2 is FQNEAQ (reference sequence). The CDR3 has 17 amino acids. CDR3 nucleotide sequence: TGTGCCGGCAGCTTAGCTTCGGACAGGGTTTCGGCAGATACGCAGTATTTT. Encoded protein: CAGSLASDRVSADTQYF.

This clonotype was recorded many times. This sequence joins TRBV7-9 and TRBJ1-5; a possible D gene is TRBD1 (5 bases). This CDR3 has 19 residues. V was clipped by 2 bases and J by 7 bases, with 27 bases between them. Germline values: CDR1 SEHNR, CDR2 FQNEAQ (reference sequence). In DNA form, the CDR3 reads TGTGCCAGCAGCTTATTACCCGGCGGTTCGAAGAGACAGCGACAGCCCCAGCATTTT. Translated: CASSLLPGGSKRQRQPQHF.